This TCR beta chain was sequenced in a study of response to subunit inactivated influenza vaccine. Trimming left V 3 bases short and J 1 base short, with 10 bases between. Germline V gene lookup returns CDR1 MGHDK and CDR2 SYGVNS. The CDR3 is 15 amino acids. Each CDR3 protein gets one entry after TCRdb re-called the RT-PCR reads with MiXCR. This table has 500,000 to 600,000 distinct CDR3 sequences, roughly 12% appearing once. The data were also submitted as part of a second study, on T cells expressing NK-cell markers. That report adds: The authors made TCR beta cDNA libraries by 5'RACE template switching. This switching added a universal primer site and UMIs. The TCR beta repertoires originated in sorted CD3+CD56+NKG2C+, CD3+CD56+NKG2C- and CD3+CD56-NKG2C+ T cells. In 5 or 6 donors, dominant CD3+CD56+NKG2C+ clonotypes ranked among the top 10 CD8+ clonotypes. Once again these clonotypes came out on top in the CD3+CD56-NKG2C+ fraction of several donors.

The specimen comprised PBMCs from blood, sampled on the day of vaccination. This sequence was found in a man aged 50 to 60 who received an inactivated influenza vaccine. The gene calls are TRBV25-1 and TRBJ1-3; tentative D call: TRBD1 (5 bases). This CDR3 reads CASSDWTLSGNTIYF. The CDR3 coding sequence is TGTGCCAGCAGTGACTGGACACTATCTGGAAACACCATATATTTT.